This TCR beta chain was profiled in a study of blood T cell repertoires in COVID-19. Across the whole study: Acute and convalescent COVID-19 samples came from the United States, Italy and Spain.

Per the study methods: For nucleated cells, counts were estimated from reference gene primer amplification. This table comes from immunoSEQ multiplex PCR, and its TCRdb copy is limited to in-frame clones, with some not included. From that table come the V and J calls and clone size; the DNA was used to work out D and trimming. Of about 190,000 clones in the sample, 75% to 90% were seen once. Source material: peripheral blood. The source is a woman aged 40 to 50 with acute or convalescent COVID-19.

The CDR3 coding sequence is TGTGCCACCAAGATTTTGGGGGGTCGGGACACTGAAGCTTTCTTT. Its translation is CATKILGGRDTEAFF. This chain connects TRBV15 to TRBJ1-1, with D maybe TRBD1 (5 bases). V lost 7 bases and J 3 bases, leaving 18 bases between the germline ends. CDR1 LNHNV and CDR2 YYDKDF come from the germline V gene (reference sequence). The CDR3 has 15 amino acids.